This entry features one TCR beta chain sequence. Clones were sequenced by immunoSEQ multiplex PCR, and TCRdb holds only the in-frame ones, with some missing. This sample has tens of thousands of clones; roughly four fifths occur once, and the top ten carry approximately 15%. This entry is derived from a study of T cells in localized non-small cell lung cancer. CDR1 is MNHNS and CDR2 is SASEGT in the germline V gene. Trimming took off 3 bases at V and 11 bases at J, with 16 bases between the two ends. The CDR3 is 13 amino acids. This clonotype was obtained from a male donor older than 55 with stage III squamous cell lung carcinoma. This chain connects TRBV6-1 to TRBJ1-1; tentatively, D is TRBD1 (6 bases). Material: peripheral blood, obtained before any cancer treatment. The DNA for the CDR3 is TGTGCCAGCAGTGACAGGGGCACACTCGAGGCTTTCTTT. Its translation: CASSDRGTLEAFF.